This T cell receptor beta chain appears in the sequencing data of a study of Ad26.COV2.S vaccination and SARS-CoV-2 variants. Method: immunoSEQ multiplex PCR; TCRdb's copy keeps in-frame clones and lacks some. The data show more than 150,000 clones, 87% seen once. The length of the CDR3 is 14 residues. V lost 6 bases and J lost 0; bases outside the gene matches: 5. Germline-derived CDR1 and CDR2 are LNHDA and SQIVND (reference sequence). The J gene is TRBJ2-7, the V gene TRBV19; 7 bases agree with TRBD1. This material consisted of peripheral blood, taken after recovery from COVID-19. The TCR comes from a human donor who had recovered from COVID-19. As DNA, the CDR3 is TGTGCCAGTAGAGGGGGACAGAGCTCCTACGAGCAGTACTTC. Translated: CASRGGQSSYEQYF.